These 17 T cell receptor beta chains share one sample of origin, sequenced in a study of cytomegalovirus exposure and HLA in healthy donors. The PCR contained 60 Vbeta and 13 Jbeta primers. Sequencing was performed with immunoSEQ multiplex PCR; in TCRdb, only in-frame clones are kept and a portion is missing. In the table there are 120,000 to 150,000 clones, 60% to 80% of which are singletons. Material: PBMCs. Receptors originate from a man younger than 35 in good health and CMV-seronegative.

This chain links TRBV29-1 with TRBJ1-3; no reliable D call. In germline, CDR1 is SQVTM, CDR2 ANQGSEA. The CDR3 is made up of 13 amino acids. V lost 4 bases to trimming and J lost 4 bases, with 11 bases between them. The CDR3 bases are TGCAGCGTTGCGTCGCAGGTCGGAAACACCATATATTTT. Amino acid sequence: CSVASQVGNTIYF.

Here the CDR3 reads CASSGTVANYGYTF. The CDR3, as DNA: TGTGCCAGCAGCGGGACAGTTGCTAACTATGGCTACACCTTC. The chain carries TRBV11-1 and TRBJ1-2, with 7 bases that match TRBD1. The CDR3 runs to 14 residues. After removal of 5 bases from V and 0 bases from J, the junction contained 3 bases not matched to a gene. Germline values: CDR1 SGHAT, CDR2 FQDESV (reference sequence).

This chain's CDR3 is CASSGAGGSYEQYF. CDR3 nucleotide sequence: TGTGCCAGCAGTGGGGCAGGGGGCTCCTACGAGCAGTACTTC. This chain links TRBV2 with TRBJ2-7; 7 bases map to TRBD1. This CDR3 is 14 amino acids long. V shed 4 bases and J 0 bases; nucleotides not matched to a gene: 3. CDR1 and CDR2 from the germline V gene are SNHLY and FYNNEI.

The chain joins TRBV7-2 to TRBJ1-2; tentatively, D is TRBD1 (5 bases). Germline V lookup: CDR1 SGHTA, CDR2 FQGNSA. The V end lost 5 bases, the J end lost 2 bases, and 12 bases lay between the germline ends. The CDR3 has 14 amino acids. CDR3 in amino acids: CASSPQGGNYGYTF. The CDR3 DNA reads TGTGCCAGCAGCCCCCAGGGAGGGAACTATGGCTACACCTTC.

CDR3: CASSSRTGMAKNIQYF. The CDR3 bases are TGTGCCAGCAGTTCCCGGACAGGGATGGCCAAAAACATTCAGTACTTC. J is TRBJ2-4 and V is TRBV6-5; 8 positions match TRBD1. CDR1 and CDR2 from the germline V gene are MNHEY and SVGAGI. The CDR3 spans 16 residues. Unmatched junction bases numbered 6, after V lost 4 bases and J lost 1 base.

This chain connects TRBV7-9 to TRBJ2-6; the match to TRBD1 covers 7 bases. Germline V gene sequence: CDR1 SEHNR, CDR2 FQNEAQ (reference sequence). This CDR3 region has 17 residues. The V segment lost 4 bases and the J segment 1 base; nucleotides outside the gene matches: 7. The CDR3 reads CASSYRQGGSGANVLTF. The DNA of the CDR3 is TGTGCCAGCAGCTACCGACAGGGTGGGTCTGGGGCCAACGTCCTGACTTTC.

V is TRBV6-6 and J is TRBJ2-7, with TRBD2 matching 7 bases. This CDR3 spans 14 amino acids. V dropped 5 bases and J dropped 2; count of bases not matched to a gene: 6. Germline values: CDR1 MNHNY, CDR2 SVGAGI (reference sequence). The CDR3 bases are TGTGCCAGCAGTCAGGGAGGGGCAACCTACGAGCAGTACTTC. It yields the protein CASSQGGATYEQYF.

The V call is TRBV4-3, the J call TRBJ1-2; possibly TRBD1 for D (5 bases). Per germline, CDR1 LGHNA and CDR2 YSLEER. V shed 1 base and J shed 4 bases, with 13 bases lying between them. This CDR3 spans 15 amino acids. Written as DNA, the CDR3 is TGCGCCAGCAGCCAAGGGGGGGTTATTGCCTATGGCTACACCTTC. This codes for CASSQGGVIAYGYTF.

The J gene is TRBJ1-4, the V gene TRBV5-1; D not resolved. Trimming removed 0 bases at V and 4 bases at J, with 10 bases between. The CDR3 has 15 amino acids. Germline CDR1 is SGHRS and CDR2 is YFSETQ. CDR3 sequence reads: CASSLAGESNEKLFF. DNA of the CDR3: TGCGCCAGCAGCTTGGCCGGTGAGAGTAATGAAAAACTGTTTTTT.

This rearrangement joins TRBV5-1 to TRBJ2-2; 8 positions match TRBD1. The CDR3 has 15 residues. V lost 4 bases to trimming and J lost 5 bases; unmatched junction nucleotides: 7. Per the germline V gene, CDR1 is SGHRS and CDR2 is YFSETQ. In nucleotides, the CDR3 is TGCGCCAGCAGCCCGGACAGGGTGGGAACCGGGGAGCTGTTTTTT. Translating gives CASSPDRVGTGELFF.

V and J are TRBV6-5 and TRBJ1-6; a possible D gene is TRBD1 (5 bases). The germline CDR1 and CDR2 sequences are MNHEY and SVGAGI. The germline V and J ends were trimmed by 2 bases and 4 bases, with 9 bases remaining between them. The CDR3 sequence is 15 residues long. CDR3 sequence (DNA): TGTGCCAGCAGTTACGGGGCAGCTTATAATTCACCCCTCCACTTT. Amino acid sequence: CASSYGAAYNSPLHF.

V gene TRBV29-1 combines with J gene TRBJ2-7; D unclear. V was cut by 2 bases and J by 0 bases, with 11 bases left in between. Germline V gene sequence: CDR1 SQVTM, CDR2 ANQGSEA. The CDR3 extends over 14 amino acids. In nucleotides, the CDR3 is TGCAGCGTTGAAACCAGGCTTCCCTCCTACGAGCAGTACTTC. Its translation: CSVETRLPSYEQYF.

This clone was found a few times. V gene TRBV4-3 combines with J gene TRBJ2-6; the D is unclear. CDR1 and CDR2 (germline): LGHNA, YSLEER. V shed 3 bases and J shed 2 bases, with 14 bases lying between them. The CDR3 spans 17 residues. The CDR3 DNA reads TGCGCCAGCAGCCATGACTTATTCGCAACTGGGGCCAACGTCCTGACTTTC. It encodes CASSHDLFATGANVLTF.

This clone was counted only a few times. In nucleotides, the CDR3 is TGTGCCAGCTCACCATCTCCGGTTATCTACGAGCAGTACTTC. This encodes CASSPSPVIYEQYF. V and J are TRBV18 and TRBJ2-7; D is unclear. V was shortened by 2 bases and J by 3 bases, with 11 bases between the two germline ends. Germline CDR1 and CDR2: KGHSH and LQKENI. This CDR3 contains 14 residues.

This chain connects TRBV29-1 to TRBJ1-2; TRBD1 matches 9 bases. The CDR3 covers 11 residues. Germline CDR1 is SQVTM and CDR2 is ANQGSEA. J lost 8 bases, V lost 5 bases, and 3 bases had no gene match. This CDR3 reads CSVPTGGGYTF. Here the CDR3 DNA reads TGCAGCGTTCCGACAGGGGGAGGCTACACCTTC.

The chain joins TRBV7-3 to TRBJ2-7; 8 nucleotides line up with TRBD2. The CDR3 loop spans 15 amino acids. Looked up from germline, CDR1 is SGHTA and CDR2 is FQGTGA. The V and J ends lost 3 bases and 3 bases, in that order; junction bases with no gene match: 7. The CDR3 DNA sequence: TGTGCCAGCAGCTTCGGAGCGGGGGCCGACTACGAGCAGTACTTC. It translates to CASSFGAGADYEQYF. Full variable domain (remainder filled in from reference TRBV7-3 and TRBJ2-7): GAGVSQTPSNKVTEKGKYVELRCDPISGHTALYWYRQSLGQGPEFLIYFQGTGAADDSGLPNDRFFAVRPEGSVSTLKIQRTERGDSAVYLCASSFGAGADYEQYFGPGTRLTVT.

J is TRBJ1-2 and V is TRBV6-6; no clear D gene. Deletions cut 2 bases from V and 4 bases from J, with 14 bases between. CDR3 size: 15 residues. Germline V CDR1 and CDR2: MNHNY, SVGAGI (reference sequence). CDR3 residues: CASSYGRRMVYGYTF. The CDR3 DNA is TGTGCCAGCAGTTACGGGAGGCGTATGGTCTATGGCTACACCTTC.